This T cell receptor beta chain was identified in a study of PD-1 blockade in classical Hodgkin lymphoma. Study results and caveats: Causes of the repertoire differences remain undefined, possibly disease activity or prior therapy.

Each and every patient relapsed after autologous stem cell transplantation, and patients got differing brentuximab vedotin exposure. Per germline, CDR1 SNHLY and CDR2 FYNNEI. Trimming cost V 6 bases and J 4 bases, with 21 bases left between them. This CDR3 has 16 amino acids. Sequencing used immunoSEQ multiplex PCR; TCRdb keeps in-frame clones, though not all of them. Altogether around 30,000 clones are present, 60% to 85% being singletons, with the ten largest covering under 3.5%. In regard to this clone: Its antigen is not identified.

This TCR derives from a human donor with classical Hodgkin lymphoma. Sequences were derived from peripheral blood mononuclear cells (PBMCs), sampled before the second cycle of nivolumab. This chain uses TRBV2 with TRBJ1-2; a weak D match, TRBD1 (5 bases). The CDR3 bases are TGTGCCAGCAGCGGGACTTGGTCATCCGCCGCCTATGGCTACACCTTC. Translated, it gives CASSGTWSSAAYGYTF.